This TCR beta chain stems from a study of T cell repertoires in cytomegalovirus infection. Study-wide context: From public TCR beta signatures came an indication of both CMV infection and matching HLA type. Study-wide results and caveats: Carriage of CMV together with the relevant HLA was identifiable through cumulative public TCR beta family frequency. HLA-C-restricted TCR beta clonotypes specific for CMV led the ex vivo response.

One entry per CDR3 protein, called by TCRdb with MiXCR from the reads. The profile shows approximately 250,000 distinct CDR3 sequences, about 20% of them singletons. Concerning this clonotype: Its antigen is not known.

Material for sequencing was CD8+ T cells from PBMCs. This TCR was recovered from a human donor in good health (CMV status not recorded). Some clones in this sample may be carry-over from other donors' samples.

The CDR3 loop reads CASSLIVQETQYF. CDR3 sequence (DNA): TGTGCCAGCAGTCTGATAGTACAAGAGACCCAGTACTTC. The chain joins TRBV28 to TRBJ2-5, with D unresolved. Trimming removed 5 bases at V and 2 bases at J, with 9 bases between. Germline-derived CDR1 and CDR2 are MDHEN and SYDVKM. The CDR3 consists of 13 residues.